This T cell receptor (beta chain) comes out of a study of cytomegalovirus exposure and HLA in healthy donors. Study-wide points: Exclusion applied to some V segments, including TRBV6-2 and TRBV6-3, as they were indistinguishable. A later examination showed that TCR association rates differed by HLA locus, with DRB1 most and HLA-C fewest. As a later analysis showed, a missense DCLRE1C variant was linked to trimming of TCR beta V- and J-genes. A prior analysis recorded that most TCR beta V segments were productive about 87% or about 30% of the time.

PCR amplification relied on 60 Vbeta primers (plus 13 Jbeta primers). Measured with immunoSEQ multiplex PCR; TCRdb has only the in-frame clones, and not every one. The sample has some 150,000 clones, 73% seen once. About this clone itself: Its cognate antigen is unknown.

Germline trimming cut 2 bases from V and 10 bases from J; bases unmatched to any gene: 4. The CDR3 consists of 13 residues. CDR1 is MNHEY, CDR2 SMNVEV, per germline (reference sequence). The material sequenced was PBMCs. This receptor was taken from a human donor in good health. This chain joins TRBV27 and TRBJ2-1; 8 nucleotides line up with TRBD2. CDR3 sequence (DNA): TGTGCCAGCAGTTTACGGGGGGGCAGGGAGCAGTTCTTC. Translation: CASSLRGGREQFF.